This TCR beta chain was recovered during a study of beta chain features in type 1 diabetes. This clone turned up a few times. Germline-derived CDR1 and CDR2 are SNHLY and FYNNEI. There are 13 residues in the CDR3. Trimming took 6 bases from V and 4 from J, leaving 12 bases between them. Of the isolated RNA, all was reverse transcribed, and so the sequenced material was expressed TCRB transcripts. TCRdb keeps only in-frame clones here, not all; method: immunoSEQ multiplex PCR. Among 300,000 to 450,000 clones listed, around a fifth were seen once. The clonotype originates from a woman between 18 and 29 years old in good health. The sequenced sample was naive CD4+ T cells from blood. V gene TRBV2 combines with J gene TRBJ1-2; a weak D match, TRBD1 (5 bases). The CDR3 sequence is CASSLDKAYGYTF. CDR3 nucleotide sequence: TGTGCCAGCAGCCTGGACAAGGCCTATGGCTACACCTTC.